Included here is one T cell receptor beta chain sequence, with context. Its antigen is still unknown. There are no base qualities to consult, and no much larger clone falls within one base. Library construction relied on the immunoSEQ multiplex PCR assay. A mixture of 60 forward primers for TCR Vbeta segments and 13 reverse primers for TCR Jbeta segments was used in the multiplex PCR. A multiplex PCR assay on genomic DNA amplified the CDR3 region of rearranged TCR beta genes. The amplified TCR beta libraries were sequenced on the Illumina HiSeq System as 87-base-pair reads. On the authors' methods: A later analysis tallied around 82 million unique TCR beta chains across the 666 repertoires, and roughly 11 million of those chains were shared by two or more donors. A nearest-neighbor algorithm error-corrected the raw reads and collapsed the reads into unique sequences, merging closely related sequences to remove PCR and sequencing errors. V, D and J gene segments were assigned by aligning CDR3 sequences to IMGT reference sequences. For a sequence to be retained, a match of at least six nucleotides was required to both a V gene segment and a J gene segment. Rearrangements were called productive when the CDR3 lacked stop codons and stayed in frame with V and J; all others were non-productive. CDR3 was defined according to IMGT convention as the region running from the second conserved V-encoded cysteine to the conserved J-encoded phenylalanine. In an earlier analysis of 550 to 650 of the donors, sequences lacking an unambiguous match to a single V gene segment were excluded. In an earlier analysis of approximately 560 of the donors, a V segment was called functional when productive rearrangements were above 56.7%, and segregating when the standard deviation between donors exceeded 5%. A statistical classification framework was built to diagnose cytomegalovirus status from the catalog of TCR beta chain sequences. V and J gene assignment, in a later analysis, came from comparing TCR nucleotide sequences with IMGT/GENE-DB human TR gene sequences. The TCRdist pipeline was used in a later analysis to assign CDR3 sequences and most-parsimonious VDJ recombination scenarios. In a later analysis, each TCR beta chain was defined by its CDR3 amino acid sequence together with its V-gene family, and reads without a unique V-gene family were excluded. In a later analysis, 450 to 600 highly shared, low-generation-probability nucleotide sequences were removed to address suspected cross-contamination and a sequencing artifact. In a later analysis, a clonal expansion index was calculated for each public chain from normalized within-repertoire ranks of inferred template counts. In a later analysis, generation probabilities were computed with a VDJ recombination model fitted to out-of-frame rearrangements, and the resulting probabilities were checked against IGoR. In a later analysis, hypergeometric tests were used to score TCR-TCR, TCR-HLA and TCR-CMV co-occurrence, with a repertoire-size bias correction applied to TCR pairs. A later analysis estimated false discovery rates by permuting HLA or CMV assignments 20 times. In a later analysis, co-occurring TCRs were grouped using DBSCAN, with TCRdist sequence similarity added in when clustering inside HLA-allele-positive subsets. Co-occurrence clustering excluded repertoires with fewer than 30,000 or more than 120,000 public chains, plus five with anomalous nucleotide sharing. TCRdb's version of the immuneACCESS table is confined to in-frame rearrangements and falls short of the full clone set. An unresolved V gene accounts for under half of the shortfall where checked; the remainder is of unknown origin. Clone size and the V and J calls come from that table; the DNA yielded D and trimming. The sample table contains over 85,000 clones; only one count was recorded for around 72% of them. The ten largest clones add up to under 4.5% of the sample.

The record originates from a study of cytomegalovirus exposure and HLA in healthy donors (dated by TCRdb to 2015 to 2018). Broadly, across the study: In an earlier analysis of under 600 of the donors, 276 Gb of sequence data and 100 million or so unique TCR beta sequences from about 190 million T cells were reported. A separate validation cohort of 100 to 150 different subjects was used in addition to the 666-subject first cohort. To predict cytomegalovirus infection status, the study brought together high-throughput TCR immunosequencing, statistical association of individual TCRs with disease status, and machine learning. The study was designed to test whether signatures of past pathogen exposure could be identified by cataloging public T cell receptors. In a later analysis, previously published TCR beta repertoires from 500 to 750 donors were re-analyzed and high-resolution HLA genotyping was added so that TCR occurrence patterns could be studied. Donor age, sex, ethnicity and CMV serostatus were collected together with the repertoire data. The study profiled the T cell repertoires of about 640 subjects by immunosequencing and related them to cytomegalovirus serostatus. Genome-wide SNP genotypes for about 60% of the roughly 700 donors were used in a later genetic analysis, which treated that subset as a discovery cohort. Class I and class II HLA loci were covered by the typing at four-digit resolution. The number of donors typed differed by locus, with roughly 629-640 for A, B, C, DRB1 and DQB1, over 500 for DQA1, nearly 610 for DPA1, and some 440 for DPB1. Across approximately 400 genotyped donors of the cohort, an average of about 240,000 unique TCR beta nucleotide sequences per donor were sequenced, and around 20% of those sequences were non-productive. Among the roughly 400 genotyped donors, around 81% belonged to the genetic ancestry cluster associated with self-reported Caucasian donors. All discovery cohort repertoires had been generated on a single sequencing platform. Rather than drawing on any new phenotypic data, the later analysis identified candidate immune exposures from TCR beta sequences and the way those sequences occurred across donors. In an earlier analysis of 587 of the donors, high-throughput TCR beta sequencing was used to judge whether each TCR beta V gene segment behaved as functional or pseudogenic. About 280 gigabases of sequencing data and around 88 million unique TCR sequences made up an early release that covered about 640 HLA-typed donors. Roughly 5 DR-DQ haplotypes were handled as single units for association and clustering, since linkage in the cohort was strong. Study-level results and caveats: The authors suggested that the approach could potentially be extended to other disease states and immunological phenotypes. A cluster of highly shared sequence variants was judged likely to represent a technical artifact of the sequencing pipeline. The earlier analysis of approximately 540 of the donors excluded about 16 rarely observed V segments, including chromosome 9 orphons, because counts were too low. While some public TCRs were present in many individuals, most TCR sequences turned up only very rarely across donors. A further reported finding was that TCR beta sequences accurately predicted the HLA-A and HLA-B alleles for most subjects in the first cohort. A later analysis found that most CMV-associated TCR beta chains appeared HLA-restricted, with HLA associations seemingly driven largely by CMV exposure. Compared with equally common non-associated chains, HLA-associated TCR beta chains in a later analysis were more clonally expanded and had lower generation probabilities. Strong co-occurrence of HLA alleles, especially DR and DQ, made assigning TCR associations to individual alleles difficult. Cytomegalovirus status was reported to be diagnosed by the classifier with high specificity and sensitivity in both the original and validation cohorts. In a later genetic analysis, a missense DCLRE1C variant was associated with V-gene and J-gene trimming of TCR beta chains, and the association was replicated in an independent cohort. Because some donors lacked HLA typing at each locus, the association tests relied only on the typed subset. The presence/absence analyses assumed that sequencing depth was roughly uniform across donors, and that assumption may not be true. In a later analysis, several top co-occurrence clusters were reported to appear linked to parvovirus B19, influenza, CMV and Epstein-Barr virus. A later analysis associated about 17,000 TCR beta sequences with specific HLA alleles at a false discovery rate of 0.05. Linkage disequilibrium might explain the correlated functional status among segregating V segments, but an unknown experimental factor could not be excluded. The study listed approximately 150 TCR beta chains as associated with cytomegalovirus. The only immune exposure information available for the cohort was CMV serostatus. In a later genetic analysis, fewer N-insertions in productive TCRs were reported among donors in an Asian-associated ancestry cluster than the 666-donor mean. In an earlier analysis of about 540 of the donors, most TCR beta V segments were observed in productive rearrangements about 87% or about 30% of the time, broadly matching IMGT annotations. In a later analysis, TCR association rates were found to vary across HLA loci, with the most associated TCRs seen for DRB1 alleles and the fewest for HLA-C alleles. In vitro tests confirmed that a few of the cytomegalovirus-associated TCR beta chains recognize cytomegalovirus antigens. This cohort had only TCR beta chains sequenced, and the lack of alpha or paired-chain data limited which features could be detected.

In total, over 600 healthy bone marrow donors made up the cohort. All cohort members were sampled while nominally healthy, although unrecorded immune exposures were likely present. The donor tested CMV seronegative, placing the donor among the 300 to 450 seronegative members of the cohort. Each donor provided a peripheral blood sample, and peripheral blood mononuclear cells were used for TCR beta sequencing. The Qiagen DNeasy Blood Extraction Kit was used to extract genomic DNA from the blood cell samples. The receptor comes from a man aged 35 to 55 in good health and CMV-seronegative. The specimen sequenced was PBMCs.

The sequenced DNA: TGCGCCAGCAGCTTTGGAGGGGGGGCAATGTACGAGCAGTACTTC. Translated, it gives CASSFGGGAMYEQYF. This chain is built from TRBV5-1 and TRBJ2-7; the D region possibly corresponds to TRBD2 (7 bases align). V and J lose 2 bases and 4 bases, and a span of 16 bases separates them. CDR1 is given as SGHRS and CDR2 as YFSETQ, both from the germline V gene. The CDR3 covers 15 residues, taking in both the cysteine and the phenylalanine. Only the CDR3 part of the read is kept: 45 bases, read in frame from the first base. The reference TRBV5-1 and TRBJ2-7 proteins fill in what lies around the CDR3, so the full variable domain reads KAGVTQTPRYLIKTRGQQVTLSCSPISGHRSVSWYQQTPGQGLQFLFEYFSETQRNKGNFPGRFSGRQFSNSRSEMNVSTLELGDSALYLCASSFGGGAMYEQYFGPGTRLTVT.